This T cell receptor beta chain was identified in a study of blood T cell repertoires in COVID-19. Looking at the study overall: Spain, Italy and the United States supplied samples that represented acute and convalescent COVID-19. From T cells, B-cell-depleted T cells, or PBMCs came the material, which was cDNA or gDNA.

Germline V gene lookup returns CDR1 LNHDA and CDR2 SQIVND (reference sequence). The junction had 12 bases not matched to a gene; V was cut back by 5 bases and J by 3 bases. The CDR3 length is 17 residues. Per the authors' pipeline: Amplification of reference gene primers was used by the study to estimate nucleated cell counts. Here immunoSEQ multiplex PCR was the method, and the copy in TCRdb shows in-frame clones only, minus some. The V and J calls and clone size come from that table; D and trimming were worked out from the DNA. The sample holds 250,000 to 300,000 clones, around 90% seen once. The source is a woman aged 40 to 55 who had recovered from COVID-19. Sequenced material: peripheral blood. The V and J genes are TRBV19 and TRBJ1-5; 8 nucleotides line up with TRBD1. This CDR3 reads CASSGGGGTGSNQPQHF. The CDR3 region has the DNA TGTGCCAGTAGTGGGGGAGGCGGGACAGGCTCCAATCAGCCCCAGCATTTT.